The rows below give T cell receptor beta chains drawn from one sample of a study of glioma-infiltrating T cells. Each CDR3 protein is one row after TCRdb ran MiXCR on the multiplex PCR reads. The sample holds about 140,000 distinct CDR3 sequences; roughly two fifths are singletons and the top ten take more than 15%. The sequencing sample was made of glioma tissue, nonneoplastic brain tissue, or PBMCs (not recorded which). All receptors come from a human donor with low-grade glioma or glioblastoma, undergoing nonglioma brain surgery, or in good health (not recorded which). Each CDR3 is given with its conserved first and last residue. D genes are given only for firm matches. Clone size is given for some rows only: seen once, a few or many times, or a class if the clone is expanded.

CSASGDRVGYTF | TGCAGTGCTAGTGGGGACAGGGTGGGCTACACCTTC | TRBJ1-2 | TRBV20-1 | NA | TRBD1
CASSPLTGGSYEQYF | TGTGCCAGCAGTCCCTTGACAGGTGGCTCCTACGAGCAGTACTTC | TRBJ2-7 | TRBV6-1 | many | NA
CASSSRDPVTPLHF | TGTGCCAGCAGTTCCAGGGACCCGGTAACACCCCTCCACTTT | TRBJ1-6 | TRBV27 | few | NA
CASSHQGARNEQYF | TGTGCCAGCAGCCACCAGGGGGCGCGTAACGAGCAGTACTTC | TRBJ2-7 | TRBV28 | NA | TRBD1
CASSLHRGQEQYF | TGTGCCAGCAGCCTTCATAGGGGGCAGGAGCAGTACTTC | TRBJ2-7 | TRBV7-2 | NA | TRBD1
CSAPQGRTYEQYF | TGCAGTGCTCCCCAGGGACGGACCTACGAGCAGTACTTC | TRBJ2-7 | TRBV20-1 | once | NA
CSARDLTGGTYEQYF | TGCAGTGCTAGAGATTTGACAGGGGGGACCTACGAGCAGTACTTC | TRBJ2-7 | TRBV20-1 | NA | TRBD1
CASSELGFDEQFF | TGTGCCAGCAGTGAACTGGGGTTCGATGAGCAGTTCTTC | TRBJ2-1 | TRBV2 | few | NA
CASSETGRGGYTF | TGTGCCAGCTCGGAGACAGGGCGCGGTGGCTACACCTTC | TRBJ1-2 | TRBV27 | few | TRBD1
CASRPSSGRYEQYF | TGTGCCAGCAGACCTTCTAGCGGGAGGTACGAGCAGTACTTC | TRBJ2-7 | TRBV6-1 | many | TRBD2
CATSRDNGAGELFF | TGTGCCACCAGCAGAGATAACGGGGCCGGGGAGCTGTTTTTT | TRBJ2-2 | TRBV15 | NA | NA
CSARGGSSAGNEQFF | TGCAGTGCTAGGGGGGGGTCAAGCGCGGGGAATGAGCAGTTCTTC | TRBJ2-1 | TRBV20-1 | NA | TRBD2